What follows are 17 T cell receptor beta chains derived from one specimen sequenced in a study of long-term antiretroviral therapy in people with HIV. Samples were assayed with immunoSEQ v3.0 at survey level. Generated by immunoSEQ multiplex PCR, the TCRdb table keeps only in-frame clones and is missing some. This table has tens of thousands of clones, around four fifths appearing once. Sequencing was performed on unsorted PBMCs, taken 1.6 years after starting antiretroviral therapy. The origin of the receptors is a man in his forties or fifties with HIV.

The chain uses TRBV10-2 and TRBJ2-7, with D maybe TRBD1 (6 bases). The ends were cut back, 4 bases at V and 0 bases at J, with 19 bases in the middle. The CDR3 contains 17 residues. CDR1 and CDR2 from the germline V gene are WSHSY and SAAADI. This CDR3 is CASSAYADRTSSYEQYF. The CDR3 bases are TGCGCCAGCAGTGCCTACGCTGACAGGACCAGCTCCTACGAGCAGTACTTC.

This chain links TRBV6-5 with TRBJ2-7; D may be TRBD1 (6 bases). The CDR3 loop spans 13 amino acids. Per the germline V gene, CDR1 is MNHEY and CDR2 is SVGAGI. V lost 6 bases to trimming and J lost 5 bases, with 14 bases between them. CDR3: CASRGIYRDEQYF. Written as DNA, the CDR3 is TGTGCCAGCAGGGGTATATACAGGGACGAGCAGTACTTC.

The chain combines TRBV19 with TRBJ2-2; TRBD1 or TRBD2 may be the D gene (6 bases each). CDR1 is LNHDA and CDR2 is SQIVND in the germline V gene (reference sequence). The CDR3 has 15 amino acids. The V end lost 4 bases, the J end lost 5 bases, and 14 bases lay between the germline ends. The DNA for the CDR3 is TGTGCCAGTAGTACGGGCCAGGGGAGGACCGGGGAGCTGTTTTTT. It codes for CASSTGQGRTGELFF.

The chain carries TRBV6-1 and TRBJ2-5; 7 bases align to TRBD2. CDR3 length: 16 residues. From germline, CDR1 is MNHNS and CDR2 SASEGT. V was clipped by 0 bases and J by 2 bases; unmatched bases: 6. CDR3 DNA: TGTGCCAGCAGTGAAGCAGGGCTAGCGGTACAAGAGACCCAGTACTTC. Translated, it gives CASSEAGLAVQETQYF.

The gene calls are TRBV5-1 and TRBJ2-7; TRBD2 is a possible D gene (6 bases). V was trimmed by 0 bases and J by 4 bases, leaving 8 bases between them. Germline CDR1 is SGHRS and CDR2 is YFSETQ. CDR3 length equals 13 residues. The CDR3 here is CASSLGLEYEQYF. The CDR3 nucleotides are TGCGCCAGCAGCTTGGGACTAGAGTACGAGCAGTACTTC.

The chain employs TRBV18 and TRBJ2-1; 7 positions agree with TRBD2. This CDR3 is 13 amino acids long. V trimming: 6 bases; J trimming: 12 bases; junction bases outside the gene matches: 11. From germline, CDR1 is KGHSH and CDR2 LQKENI. The DNA for the CDR3 is TGTGCCAGCTCGCTAGTACAAGGGACTACGCAGTTCTTC. This gives the protein CASSLVQGTTQFF.

This sequence joins TRBV7-2 and TRBJ2-7; either TRBD1 or TRBD2 may fit D (5 bases each). Trimming removed 1 base from V and 5 bases from J, with 18 bases in between. The CDR3 has 16 residues. The germline CDR1 and CDR2 sequences are SGHTA and FQGNSA. CDR3 DNA sequence: TGTGCCAGCAGCTTAGAGGGGTGGGGGTTCAAAGACGAGCAGTACTTC. Its translation is CASSLEGWGFKDEQYF.

This chain connects TRBV27 to TRBJ2-1; 9 bases map to TRBD2. This CDR3 is built from 18 residues. CDR1 is MNHEY, CDR2 SMNVEV, per germline (reference sequence). With 2 bases clipped from V and 8 bases from J, the junction kept 16 bases outside the gene matches. The CDR3 loop is CASSLRRHLAGSKYEQFF. CDR3 in DNA: TGTGCCAGCAGTTTACGCCGACACCTAGCGGGATCTAAGTATGAGCAGTTCTTC.

This sequence joins TRBV7-2 and TRBJ2-2, with 9 bases aligning to TRBD1. The germline CDR1 and CDR2 sequences are SGHTA and FQGNSA. The ends lost 5 bases at V and 4 bases at J; junction bases unmatched: 11. The CDR3 covers 17 residues. CDR3 amino acids: CASSDSQGAPVTGELFF. The CDR3 DNA is TGTGCCAGCAGCGACTCACAGGGGGCGCCGGTCACCGGGGAGCTGTTTTTT.

The chain carries TRBV10-3 and TRBJ2-7, with D unclear. Germline V CDR1 and CDR2: ENHRY, SYGVKD. The length of the CDR3 is 14 residues. V shed 0 bases and J shed 0 bases, with 6 bases lying between them. The CDR3 loop is CAISESLSSYEQYF. The CDR3 DNA sequence: TGTGCCATCAGTGAGTCCCTAAGCTCCTACGAGCAGTACTTC.

The chain recombines TRBV4-1 with TRBJ1-2, with TRBD1 identical over 8 bases. The CDR3 loop spans 18 amino acids. The V gene's germline CDR1 is MGHRA and CDR2 YSYEKL. The V and J ends lost 1 base and 4 bases, in that order; junction bases with no gene match: 14. The CDR3, as DNA: TGCGCCAGCAGCCAAGGATATGGGTTAGGACAGGGCGGCTATGGCTACACCTTC. It is translated as CASSQGYGLGQGGYGYTF.

The CDR3 sequence: CASSATYDVGEYF. In DNA, the CDR3 is TGTGCCAGCAGCGCCACCTACGATGTTGGGGAGTACTTC. J is TRBJ2-7 and V is TRBV5-5; D remains ambiguous. The CDR3 length is 13 residues. CDR1 is SGHKS, CDR2 YYEKEE, per germline (reference sequence). V lost 4 bases, J lost 11 bases, and 19 bases lay in between.

Only a few counts were recorded for this clone. The chain links TRBV10-1 to TRBJ1-1; a possible D gene is TRBD1 (5 bases). V gave up 3 bases and J gave up 4 bases, with 9 bases separating them. Germline values: CDR1 WNHNN, CDR2 SYGVQD (reference sequence). This CDR3 is 13 amino acids long. The CDR3: CASSDPGGTEAFF. The CDR3 DNA is TGCGCCAGCAGTGACCCCGGGGGCACTGAAGCTTTCTTT.

The rearrangement uses TRBV10-1 and TRBJ2-5; D uncertain. The V gene's germline CDR1 is WNHNN and CDR2 SYGVQD (reference sequence). With 1 base removed from V and 3 bases from J, the gap between germline ends came to 6 bases. The length of the CDR3 is 13 residues. This chain's CDR3 is CASSELGKETQYF. The CDR3 coding sequence is TGCGCCAGCAGTGAGTTAGGGAAAGAGACCCAGTACTTC.

V gene TRBV15 combines with J gene TRBJ2-3, with TRBD1 matching 9 bases. This CDR3 has 15 residues. Per germline, CDR1 LNHNV and CDR2 YYDKDF (reference sequence). V gave up 3 bases and J gave up 3 bases; unmatched junction bases: 4. CDR3 sequence reads: CATSRGGQGTDTQYF. The CDR3 DNA sequence: TGTGCCACCAGCAGGGGGGGACAGGGAACAGATACGCAGTATTTT. Based on the CDR3 plus reference TRBV15 and TRBJ2-3, the full variable domain is DAMVIQNPRYQVTQFGKPVTLSCSQTLNHNVMYWYQQKSSQAPKLLFHYYDKDFNNEADTPDNFQSRRPNTSFCFLDIRSPGLGDTAMYLCATSRGGQGTDTQYFGPGTRLTVL.

In its sample, this clone was seen a few times. The rearrangement uses TRBV4-1 and TRBJ2-3, with TRBD1 as a possible D gene (5 bases). The CDR3 extends over 17 amino acids. Germline values: CDR1 MGHRA, CDR2 YSYEKL. The V gene lost 0 bases and the J gene lost 1 base, with 14 bases spanning the gap. The CDR3 region is CASSQDLQVSGTDTQYF. For the CDR3, the DNA is TGCGCCAGCAGCCAAGACCTACAGGTATCTGGCACAGATACGCAGTATTTT.

The chain combines TRBV6-5 with TRBJ1-5; D not certain. The CDR3 spans 13 residues. The germline gives CDR1 MNHEY, CDR2 SVGAGI. V was clipped by 3 bases and J by 6 bases, with 9 bases between them. CDR3 sequence (DNA): TGTGCCAGCAGTTATAATCGAGGTCAGCCCCAGCATTTT. The encoded protein is CASSYNRGQPQHF.